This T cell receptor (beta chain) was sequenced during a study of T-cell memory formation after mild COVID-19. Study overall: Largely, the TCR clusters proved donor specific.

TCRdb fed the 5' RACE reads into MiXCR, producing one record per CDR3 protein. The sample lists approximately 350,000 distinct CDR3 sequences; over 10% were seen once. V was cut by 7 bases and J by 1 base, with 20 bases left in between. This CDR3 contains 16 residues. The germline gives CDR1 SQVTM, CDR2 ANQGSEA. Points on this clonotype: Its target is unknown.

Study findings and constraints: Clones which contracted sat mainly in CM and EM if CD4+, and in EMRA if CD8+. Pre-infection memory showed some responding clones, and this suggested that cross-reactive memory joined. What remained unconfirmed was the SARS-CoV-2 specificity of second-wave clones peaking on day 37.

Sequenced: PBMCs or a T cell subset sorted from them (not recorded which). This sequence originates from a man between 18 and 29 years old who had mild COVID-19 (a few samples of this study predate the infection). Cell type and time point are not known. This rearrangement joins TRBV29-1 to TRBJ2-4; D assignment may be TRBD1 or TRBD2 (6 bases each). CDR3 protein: CSGPGAGEAAKNIQYF. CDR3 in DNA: TGCAGCGGCCCAGGGGCAGGGGAGGCGGCCAAAAACATTCAGTACTTC.